The 17 T cell receptor beta chains below all came from one sample that was sequenced in a study of cytotoxic CD8 clonotypes in ibrutinib-treated CLL. The protocol was immunoSEQ multiplex PCR, while the TCRdb copy is restricted to in-frame clones and leaves out a portion. Here the sample spans over 95,000 clones, approximately 58% being singletons. The specimen was PBMCs, collected after 24 months of ibrutinib treatment. These receptors were taken from a human donor with chronic lymphocytic leukemia.

This clone was seen at least ten times. V usage is TRBV27 and J usage is TRBJ2-7, with TRBD1 as a possible D gene (6 bases). This CDR3 contains 15 residues. V dropped 3 bases and J dropped 2 bases, with 14 bases sitting between them. Germline CDR1 reads MNHEY; CDR2 reads SMNVEV (reference sequence). The CDR3 is CASSLQGHTTYEQYF. The CDR3 DNA is TGTGCCAGCAGTTTGCAGGGGCACACAACCTACGAGCAGTACTTC.

This clone was observed a single time. The chain uses TRBV30 and TRBJ2-5, with D perhaps TRBD2 (6 bases). Trimming stripped 4 bases from V and 1 base from J, with 13 bases between. CDR3 length: 14 residues. Germline CDR1 and CDR2: GTSNPN and SVGIG (reference sequence). DNA of the CDR3: TGTGCCTGGAAGGTTTTGGGGGGCCAAGAGACCCAGTACTTC. It is translated as CAWKVLGGQETQYF. The full variable domain, completed using reference TRBV30 and TRBJ2-5, is SQTIHQWPATLVQPVGSPLSLECTVEGTSNPNLYWYRQAAGRGLQLLFYSVGIGQISSEVPQNLSASRPQDRQFILSSKKLLLSDSGFYLCAWKVLGGQETQYFGPGTRLLVL.

The V call is TRBV5-1, the J call TRBJ2-5; 12 nucleotides align to TRBD2. The CDR3 is 15 residues long. With V trimmed by 3 bases and J by 4 bases, 4 bases remained unmatched. Germline-derived CDR1 and CDR2 are SGHRS and YFSETQ. Written as DNA, the CDR3 is TGCGCCAGCAGCTACCTAGCGGGGGGGCCAGAGACCCAGTACTTC. Protein product: CASSYLAGGPETQYF.

This clone has just a few counts. The chain has TRBV25-1 and TRBJ1-2; 12 nucleotides agree with TRBD1. The CDR3 loop spans 14 amino acids. Unmatched junction bases numbered 6, after V lost 6 bases and J lost 7 bases. Germline V gene data show CDR1 as MGHDK and CDR2 as SYGVNS. The CDR3 DNA sequence: TGTGCCAGCAGGGGACAGGGGGCGATGGGTGGCTACACCTTC. Its translation: CASRGQGAMGGYTF.

The chain joins TRBV4-1 to TRBJ1-2, with D hard to call. V was pared by 0 bases and J by 8 bases, with 7 bases between. CDR3 size: 12 residues. The germline V gene encodes CDR1 MGHRA and CDR2 YSYEKL. CDR3 in DNA: TGCGCCAGCAGCCAAGACACGGGCGGCTACACCTTC. Its translation: CASSQDTGGYTF.

V is TRBV30 and J is TRBJ2-5, with 7 bases aligning to TRBD1. Germline values: CDR1 GTSNPN, CDR2 SVGIG (reference sequence). The CDR3 covers 15 residues. With V trimmed by 1 base and J by 1 base, 6 bases remained unmatched. In DNA form, the CDR3 reads TGTGCCTGGAGTGCCGACGGGACAGTCCAAGAGACCCAGTACTTC. Its translation is CAWSADGTVQETQYF.

The V gene is TRBV6-6, the J gene TRBJ2-7; 9 nucleotides agree with TRBD1. Germline CDR1 is MNHNY and CDR2 is SVGAGI (reference sequence). J gave up 5 bases and V 6 bases, and 5 bases lay outside the gene matches. The CDR3 length is 13 residues. The CDR3 loop is CASSGQGRHEQYF. The CDR3 DNA reads TGTGCCAGCAGCGGACAGGGGAGACACGAGCAGTACTTC.

The chain uses TRBV6-5 and TRBJ1-5; the D gene is possibly TRBD1 (5 bases). CDR3 length: 15 residues. The V end was cut by 6 bases, the J end by 6 bases, with 18 bases between. CDR1 and CDR2 (germline): MNHEY, SVGAGI. For the CDR3, the DNA is TGTGCCAGCAGCCCCCGGGGGGGGGAGTTTCAGCCCCAGCATTTT. Its translation is CASSPRGGEFQPQHF.

This clone showed up just once. This chain uses TRBV9 with TRBJ1-4; unclear D gene. Germline CDR1 SGDLS, CDR2 YYNGEE. V was pared by 1 base and J by 4 bases, with 11 bases between. The CDR3 is 15 amino acids. The CDR3 loop is CASSVRAGLNEKLFF. In DNA, the CDR3 is TGTGCCAGCAGCGTAAGGGCAGGACTTAATGAAAAACTGTTTTTT. The full variable domain, in which reference TRBV9 and TRBJ1-4 provide the parts outside the CDR3, is DSGVTQTPKHLITATGQRVTLRCSPRSGDLSVYWYQQSLDQGLQFLIQYYNGEERAKGNILERFSAQQFPDLHSELNLSSLELGDSALYFCASSVRAGLNEKLFFGSGTQLSVL.

This chain links TRBV2 with TRBJ2-5, with TRBD2 identical over 7 bases. The CDR3 has 16 residues. Looked up from germline, CDR1 is SNHLY and CDR2 is FYNNEI. J lost 5 bases, V lost 2 bases, and 11 bases had no gene match. CDR3 coding DNA: TGTGCCAGCAGTGAATCGGGAGGTAGGGCGGGGGAGACCCAGTACTTC. Translated, it gives CASSESGGRAGETQYF.

V and J are TRBV6-1 and TRBJ1-5, with 7 nucleotides matching TRBD1. J was trimmed by 0 bases and V by 2 bases; bases with no gene match: 4. The CDR3 length is 16 residues. The germline gives CDR1 MNHNS, CDR2 SASEGT. CDR3 protein: CASSELAGGSNQPQHF. As DNA, the CDR3 is TGTGCCAGCAGTGAATTGGCAGGGGGTAGCAATCAGCCCCAGCATTTT.

The rearrangement links TRBV7-6 to TRBJ2-7; 8 nucleotides line up with TRBD1. Germline values: CDR1 SGHVS, CDR2 FNYEAQ. The ends lost 4 bases at V and 12 bases at J; junction bases unmatched: 8. The CDR3 sequence is 12 residues long. CDR3 in amino acids: CASSSDRDERYF. In DNA form, the CDR3 reads TGTGCCAGCAGCTCGGACAGGGACGAAAGGTACTTC.

The chain carries TRBV18 and TRBJ1-1, with D possibly being TRBD1 (5 bases). The CDR3 covers 13 residues. Trimming left V 6 bases short and J 8 bases short, with 16 bases between. Looked up from germline, CDR1 is KGHSH and CDR2 is LQKENI. This CDR3 reads CASSAGSTVEAFF. For the CDR3, the DNA is TGTGCCAGCTCGGCAGGGTCGACGGTGGAAGCTTTCTTT.

The chain employs TRBV2 and TRBJ1-4; no reliable D call. CDR1 is SNHLY, CDR2 FYNNEI, per germline. Deletions cut 7 bases from V and 10 bases from J, with 13 bases between. The CDR3 extends over 12 amino acids. The CDR3 region is CASNLAGGKLFF. CDR3 DNA: TGTGCCAGCAACCTGGCCGGCGGAAAACTGTTTTTT.

This chain links TRBV5-5 with TRBJ2-3, with 12 bases identical to TRBD2. The V gene's germline CDR1 is SGHKS and CDR2 YYEKEE (reference sequence). The ends lost 6 bases at V and 0 bases at J; junction bases unmatched: 5. The CDR3 covers 16 residues. CDR3 protein: CASIRTSGESTDTQYF. In DNA form, the CDR3 reads TGTGCCAGCATACGGACTAGCGGGGAGAGCACAGATACGCAGTATTTT. Drawing the rest from reference TRBV5-5 and TRBJ2-3, the complete variable domain is DAGVTQSPTHLIKTRGQQVTLRCSPISGHKSVSWYQQVLGQGPQFIFQYYEKEERGRGNFPDRFSARQFPNYSSELNVNALLLGDSALYLCASIRTSGESTDTQYFGPGTRLTVL.

V and J are TRBV29-1 and TRBJ2-2, with TRBD1 identical over 10 bases. Germline CDR1 and CDR2: SQVTM and ANQGSEA. After removal of 0 bases from V and 7 bases from J, the junction contained 8 bases not matched to a gene. The CDR3 is 16 amino acids. The CDR3 sequence is CSVEDPGQGDGGELFF. CDR3 nucleotides: TGCAGCGTTGAAGATCCCGGACAGGGGGACGGCGGGGAGCTGTTTTTT.

The chain links TRBV29-1 to TRBJ1-2; 9 nucleotides agree with TRBD1. Looked up from germline, CDR1 is SQVTM and CDR2 is ANQGSEA. V trimming: 4 bases; J trimming: 8 bases; junction bases outside the gene matches: 5. This CDR3 region has 12 residues. The CDR3 DNA is TGCAGCGTTGTGGGACAGGGCTTCGGCTACACCTTC. Amino acid sequence: CSVVGQGFGYTF.